This TCR beta chain was retrieved from a study of technical replicates of blood from a few donors. CDR3 length: 11 residues. Sequencing used immunoSEQ multiplex PCR; TCRdb keeps in-frame clones, though not all of them. The top ten hold around 0.24% of the sample, which has under 100,000 clones, over 90% seen once. The TCR comes from a human donor in good health. The chain uses TRBV12-1 and TRBJ2-1; the DNA was not compared with TRBD2, the D call given in the table. TRBV12-1 is tagged as a pseudogene. Sequenced: T cells isolated from PBMCs. The CDR3 sequence is CASSSRGEQFF. The CDR3 nucleotides are TGTGCCAGCAGCTCTCGGGGTGAGCAGTTCTTC.